Listed below are T cell receptor beta chains from one sample, sequenced in a study of blood T cell repertoires in COVID-19. Method: immunoSEQ multiplex PCR; TCRdb's copy keeps in-frame clones and lacks some. Of 250,000 to 300,000 clones in the sample, roughly 86% were seen once. The source material was PBMCs or T cells enriched from blood (not recorded which). These receptors all come from a woman in her 50s who had been exposed to COVID-19. CDR3s include the opening cysteine and the closing phenylalanine or tryptophan. The D gene is left open where the match is weak. Rows give clone size only sometimes, using once, few, many, or a class for an expanded clone.

j_call v_call d_call clone_size cdr3_aa cdr3_nt
TRBJ1-2 TRBV19 TRBD1 - CASSSGQGIGGYTF TGTGCCAGTAGTAGTGGACAGGGGATCGGTGGCTACACCTTC
TRBJ1-3 TRBV30 - - CAWTQNSGGSGNTIYF TGTGCCTGGACCCAAAATAGCGGGGGATCTGGAAACACCATATATTTT
TRBJ2-2 TRBV5-1 - - CASSPPLGAGATGELFF TGCGCCAGCAGCCCGCCGTTAGGTGCGGGGGCCACCGGGGAGCTGTTTTTT
TRBJ2-3 TRBV3-1/TRBV3-2 - - CASSRTQVTDTQYF TGTGCCAGCAGCCGTACCCAGGTGACAGATACGCAGTATTTT
TRBJ2-5 TRBV28 TRBD2 once CASSPGLAGASGETQYF TGTGCCAGCAGTCCGGGACTAGCGGGGGCCAGCGGGGAGACCCAGTACTTC
TRBJ2-3 TRBV18 - - CASSPPTVDTQYF TGTGCCAGCTCACCGCCAACTGTAGATACGCAGTATTTT
TRBJ1-1 TRBV11-2 - - CASRQSGNTEAFF TGTGCCAGCAGACAAAGCGGGAACACTGAAGCTTTCTTT
TRBJ1-2 TRBV3-1/TRBV3-2 - - CASSPELRGTVVGYTF TGTGCCAGCAGCCCAGAGCTCCGGGGAACAGTGGTAGGCTACACCTTC
TRBJ2-7 TRBV5-6 - once CASSPRQAPYEQYF TGTGCCAGCAGCCCTCGACAGGCCCCCTACGAGCAGTACTTC
TRBJ2-2 TRBV4-2 - - CASSQARQAGELFF TGTGCCAGCAGCCAAGCCCGACAGGCCGGGGAGCTGTTTTTT
TRBJ2-3 TRBV5-1 TRBD1 - CASSLDRVGTDTQYF TGCGCCAGCAGCTTAGACAGGGTTGGGACAGATACGCAGTATTTT
TRBJ2-5 TRBV5-1 - - CASSSGGHETQYF TGCGCCAGCAGTTCCGGGGGGCACGAGACCCAGTACTTC
TRBJ1-2 TRBV6-5 - - CASQMLGQPYGYTF TGTGCCAGCCAAATGCTAGGACAGCCTTATGGCTACACCTTC
TRBJ2-5 TRBV28 TRBD1 - CASRDRGPEETQYF TGTGCCAGCAGGGACAGGGGGCCAGAGGAGACCCAGTACTTC
TRBJ2-5 TRBV5-1 TRBD2 - CASSLAGGLETQYF TGCGCCAGCAGTTTAGCGGGGGGGCTTGAGACCCAGTACTTC
TRBJ1-1 TRBV3-1/TRBV3-2 - - CASSQGTVNTEAFF TGTGCCAGCAGCCAAGGGACAGTAAACACTGAAGCTTTCTTT
TRBJ1-6 TRBV19 - - CATNMRENSPLHF TGTGCCACCAACATGCGGGAAAATTCACCCCTCCACTTT
TRBJ1-6 TRBV27 - - CASGSSPLHF TGTGCCAGTGGGAGTTCACCCCTCCACTTT
TRBJ1-6 TRBV9 - - CASSVEGQAGNSPLHF TGTGCCAGCAGCGTAGAGGGGCAAGCCGGGAATTCACCCCTCCACTTT
TRBJ2-7 TRBV7-9 - - CASSLAGRIQEQYF TGTGCCAGCAGCTTAGCAGGGAGGATTCAGGAGCAGTACTTC
TRBJ2-1 TRBV12-5 TRBD2 - CRRSGGVRHNEQFF TGCCGAAGGTCGGGGGGGGTGAGGCACAATGAGCAGTTCTTC
TRBJ2-7 TRBV11-2 - - CASSSTVKKGSYEQYF TGTGCCAGCAGCTCGACAGTTAAAAAAGGATCCTACGAGCAGTACTTC
TRBJ2-5 TRBV2 - - CASTLDTQETQYF TGTGCCAGCACCCTTGACACCCAAGAGACCCAGTACTTC
TRBJ2-3 TRBV9 TRBD2 - CASSVSGGAADTQYF TGTGCCAGCAGCGTTAGCGGGGGGGCCGCAGATACGCAGTATTTT
TRBJ2-5 TRBV28 TRBD2 - CASSFSGGETQYF TGTGCCAGCAGTTTTAGCGGGGGAGAGACCCAGTACTTC
TRBJ2-7 TRBV6-5 - few CASSYSDGPLEYF TGTGCCAGCAGTTACTCCGATGGGCCATTGGAGTACTTC
TRBJ1-2 TRBV28 - - CASFNRQEFYGYTF TGTGCCAGCTTTAACCGACAGGAATTCTATGGCTACACCTTC
TRBJ1-2 TRBV13 TRBD1 - CASSLIDRAGYGYTF TGTGCCAGCAGCTTAATTGACAGGGCAGGCTATGGCTACACCTTC
TRBJ2-3 TRBV5-4 - once CASSLGEADTQYF TGTGCCAGCAGCTTGGGAGAAGCGGATACGCAGTATTTT
TRBJ1-2 TRBV7-8 - - CASSPRILNYGYTF TGTGCCAGCAGCCCGCGAATCTTAAACTATGGCTACACCTTC
TRBJ1-5 TRBV5-1 - - CASSPERNQPQHF TGCGCCAGCAGCCCAGAGCGGAATCAGCCCCAGCATTTT
TRBJ2-1 TRBV7-9 TRBD1 - CATTTGAHNEQFF TGTGCCACCACGACAGGGGCTCATAATGAGCAGTTCTTC